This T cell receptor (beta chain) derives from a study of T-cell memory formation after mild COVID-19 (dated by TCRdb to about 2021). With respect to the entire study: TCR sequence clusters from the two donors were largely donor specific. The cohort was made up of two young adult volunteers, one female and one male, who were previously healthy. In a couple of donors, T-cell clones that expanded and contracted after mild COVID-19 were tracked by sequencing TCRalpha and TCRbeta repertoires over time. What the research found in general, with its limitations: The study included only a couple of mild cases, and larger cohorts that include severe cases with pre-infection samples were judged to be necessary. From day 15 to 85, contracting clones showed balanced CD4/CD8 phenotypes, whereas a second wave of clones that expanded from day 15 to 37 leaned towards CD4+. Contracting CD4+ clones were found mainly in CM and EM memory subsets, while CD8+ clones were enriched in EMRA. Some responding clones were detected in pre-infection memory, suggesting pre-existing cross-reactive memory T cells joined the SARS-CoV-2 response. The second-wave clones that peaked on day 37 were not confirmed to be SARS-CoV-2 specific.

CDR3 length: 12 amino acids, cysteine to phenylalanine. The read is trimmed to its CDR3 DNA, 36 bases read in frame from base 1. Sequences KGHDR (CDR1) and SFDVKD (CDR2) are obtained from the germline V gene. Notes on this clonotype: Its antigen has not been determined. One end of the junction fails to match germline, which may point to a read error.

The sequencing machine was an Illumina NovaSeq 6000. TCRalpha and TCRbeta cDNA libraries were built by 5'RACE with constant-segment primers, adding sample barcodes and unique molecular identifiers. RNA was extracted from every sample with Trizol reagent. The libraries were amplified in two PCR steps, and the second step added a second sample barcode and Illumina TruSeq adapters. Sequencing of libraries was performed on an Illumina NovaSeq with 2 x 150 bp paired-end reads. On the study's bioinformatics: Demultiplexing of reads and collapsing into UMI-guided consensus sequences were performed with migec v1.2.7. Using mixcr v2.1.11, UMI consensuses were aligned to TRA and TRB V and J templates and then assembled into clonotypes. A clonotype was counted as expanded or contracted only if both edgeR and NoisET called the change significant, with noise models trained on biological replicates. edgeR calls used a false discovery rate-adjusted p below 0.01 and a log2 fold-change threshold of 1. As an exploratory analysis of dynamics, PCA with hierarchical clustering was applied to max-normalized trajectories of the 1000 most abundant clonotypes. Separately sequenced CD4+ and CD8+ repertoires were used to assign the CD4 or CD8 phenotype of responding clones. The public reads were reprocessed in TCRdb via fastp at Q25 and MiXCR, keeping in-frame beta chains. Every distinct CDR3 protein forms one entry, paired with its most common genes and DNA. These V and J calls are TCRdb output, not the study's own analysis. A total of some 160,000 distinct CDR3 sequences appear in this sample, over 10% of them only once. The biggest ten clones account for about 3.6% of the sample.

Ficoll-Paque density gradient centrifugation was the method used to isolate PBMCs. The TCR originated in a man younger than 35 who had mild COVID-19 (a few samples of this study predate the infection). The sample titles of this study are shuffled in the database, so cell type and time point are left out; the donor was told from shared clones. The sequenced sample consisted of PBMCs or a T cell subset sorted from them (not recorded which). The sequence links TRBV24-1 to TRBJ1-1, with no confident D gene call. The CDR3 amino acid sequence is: CATSDRTGQSKF. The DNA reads TGTGCCACCAGTGACCGGACCGGGCAGAGCAAATTT.